A selection of T cell receptor beta chains follows, all from one sample in a study of graft-versus-host responses after intestinal transplantation. Sequenced by immunoSEQ multiplex PCR; TCRdb stores in-frame clones only, minus some. The table shows 43,000 or so clones, with roughly 94% occurring only once. The sample was PBMCs, taken more than 310 days after intestinal transplant. Receptor source: a human patient who received an intestinal transplant, so some T cells may come from the graft donor. CDR3s include the opening cysteine and the closing phenylalanine or tryptophan. The order of the fields is CDR3 DNA, CDR3 protein, CDR3 length, clone size, J gene, V gene, D gene. A D gene is named only where the DNA matches it firmly. Not all rows give a size; the values are once, few, many and, for expanded clones, a class.

DNA: TGCGCCAGCAGCTTCTCGGGTGGGCAGTTCTTC; CDR3: CASSFSGGQFF; length: 11; size: .; J: TRBJ2-1; V: TRBV5-1; D: .
DNA: TGTGCCACCAGCGGCCGGGACAGGGCGTCCTACGAGCAGTACTTC; CDR3: CATSGRDRASYEQYF; length: 15; size: .; J: TRBJ2-7; V: TRBV15; D: TRBD1
DNA: TGTGCCAGCAGTTACTCGATGGGGGGCAATCAGCCCCAGCATTTT; CDR3: CASSYSMGGNQPQHF; length: 15; size: .; J: TRBJ1-5; V: TRBV6-6; D: .
DNA: TGTGCCAGCAGCCATGGAGGGAGGGGCACAGATACGCAGTATTTT; CDR3: CASSHGGRGTDTQYF; length: 15; size: .; J: TRBJ2-3; V: TRBV5-6; D: TRBD2
DNA: TGTGCCAGCAGTTTATATGCGGACAGACTCTCTGGGGCCAACGTCCTGACTTTC; CDR3: CASSLYADRLSGANVLTF; length: 18; size: .; J: TRBJ2-6; V: TRBV27; D: .
DNA: TGTGCCAGCTCACCAATACAGGGAACCGGGGAGCTGTTTTTT; CDR3: CASSPIQGTGELFF; length: 14; size: .; J: TRBJ2-2; V: TRBV18; D: .
DNA: TGTGCCAGCAGGTCAGGGGGCAAGTTAGGGACTGAAGCTTTCTTT; CDR3: CASRSGGKLGTEAFF; length: 15; size: .; J: TRBJ1-1; V: TRBV5-6; D: TRBD1
DNA: TGTGCCAGCAGCTCTGGGACTAGCGGGGGGGCGTTCGCAGATACGCAGTATTTT; CDR3: CASSSGTSGGAFADTQYF; length: 18; size: .; J: TRBJ2-3; V: TRBV7-9; D: TRBD2
DNA: TGTGCCAGCAGCCGCCCGACAGGATCAACTAATGAAAAACTGTTTTTT; CDR3: CASSRPTGSTNEKLFF; length: 16; size: .; J: TRBJ1-4; V: TRBV5-6; D: .
DNA: TGTGCCATCAGGCCCGGGGCTGGTGAGCAGTACTTC; CDR3: CAIRPGAGEQYF; length: 12; size: .; J: TRBJ2-7; V: TRBV10-3; D: .
DNA: TGTGCCAGCAGCCGAAACCGGCCAAACTATGGCTACACCTTC; CDR3: CASSRNRPNYGYTF; length: 14; size: once; J: TRBJ1-2; V: TRBV4-2; D: .
DNA: TGTGCCAGCTCACCAATTTCAAGGGGCGGGGAGACCCAGTACTTC; CDR3: CASSPISRGGETQYF; length: 15; size: once; J: TRBJ2-5; V: TRBV18; D: .
DNA: TGTGCCAGCAGCGACCGGGAACACCTTCGAGAGACCCAGTACTTC; CDR3: CASSDREHLRETQYF; length: 15; size: .; J: TRBJ2-5; V: TRBV2; D: .